This passage covers 11 T cell receptor beta chains from one sample sequenced in a study of T cells in Graves' hyperthyroidism and ophthalmopathy (dated 2019 in TCRdb). Library construction relied on multiplex PCR. The sequencing machine was an Illumina HiSeq 2000. Amplification of TCR beta CDR3 regions was carried out from RNA transcripts. For the first round of RT-PCR on the TCR CDR3, the HTBI primer set was used together with the Qiagen OneStep RT-PCR kit. Through fastp at Q25 and MiXCR, TCRdb rebuilt clones from the public reads, retaining in-frame beta chains. Each record represents a unique CDR3 protein, reported with the most common genes and DNA among its rows. Here the sample has approximately 530,000 distinct CDR3 sequences; less than 20% occur a single time. The ten largest clones add up to approximately 50% of the sample. Specimen: blood. All receptors come from a man aged 35 to 55 with Graves' ophthalmopathy.

This clonotype came up many times. The chain links TRBV30 to TRBJ2-2; 7 bases fit TRBD1. This CDR3 is 13 amino acids long. Germline V gene sequence: CDR1 GTSNPN, CDR2 SVGIG (reference sequence). Trimming removed 8 bases from V and 7 bases from J; junction bases left unmatched: 10. The CDR3 sequence: CARQGAAGGELFF. The CDR3 region has the DNA TGTGCCAGACAGGGAGCGGCGGGCGGGGAGCTGTTTTTT.

This clonotype was detected ten times or more. The J gene is TRBJ2-3, the V gene TRBV5-1; no firm D call. CDR1 is SGHRS, CDR2 YFSETQ, per germline. With 0 bases removed from V and 2 bases from J, the gap between germline ends came to 7 bases. The CDR3 has 14 amino acids. CDR3 nucleotide sequence: TGCGCCAGCAGCTTGGGACACCCCACAGATACGCAGTATTTT. Amino acid sequence: CASSLGHPTDTQYF. Full variable domain (missing parts from reference TRBV5-1 and TRBJ2-3): KAGVTQTPRYLIKTRGQQVTLSCSPISGHRSVSWYQQTPGQGLQFLFEYFSETQRNKGNFPGRFSGRQFSNSRSEMNVSTLELGDSALYLCASSLGHPTDTQYFGPGTRLTVL.

This clonotype was detected a few times. The chain carries TRBV24-1 and TRBJ2-1; no definite D call. V was cut by 6 bases and J by 7 bases, with 12 bases left in between. The CDR3 is 13 amino acids. Germline CDR1 is KGHDR and CDR2 is SFDVKD. Here the CDR3 DNA reads TGTGCCACCAGTAATAGGCCCGGAAATGAGCAGTTCTTC. It specifies CATSNRPGNEQFF.

J is TRBJ2-3 and V is TRBV19; D is possibly TRBD2 (6 bases). V shed 5 bases and J shed 6 bases, with 18 bases lying between them. Germline V gene lookup returns CDR1 LNHDA and CDR2 SQIVND (reference sequence). The length of the CDR3 is 15 residues. The CDR3 region has the DNA TGTGCCAGTAGTCTTCAAGCGGGTGAGGGGGATACGCAGTATTTT. Translating gives CASSLQAGEGDTQYF.

This chain links TRBV12-3 or TRBV12-4 with TRBJ2-7; D gene uncertain. V lost 8 bases, J lost 6 bases, and 14 bases lay in between. The CDR3 runs 12 residues. The CDR3 region has the DNA TGTGCCAGCGGACCCCGAGGCGGCGAGCAGTACTTC. This encodes CASGPRGGEQYF.

This clonotype was seen ten or more times. The V and J genes are TRBV18 and TRBJ2-1; D not certain. From germline, CDR1 is KGHSH and CDR2 LQKENI. Trimming stripped 6 bases from V and 3 bases from J, with 9 bases between. This CDR3 region has 13 residues. The DNA for the CDR3 is TGTGCCAGCTCGGAAGGTTACTACAATGAGCAGTTCTTC. It translates to CASSEGYYNEQFF.

This chain uses TRBV12-3 or TRBV12-4 with TRBJ1-1; weak D call: TRBD1 (5 bases). The CDR3 covers 14 residues. The germline V and J ends were trimmed by 6 bases and 0 bases, with 11 bases remaining between them. The CDR3 loop reads CASSRAGMNTEAFF. Here the CDR3 DNA reads TGTGCCAGCAGCCGGGCAGGGATGAACACTGAAGCTTTCTTT.

The genes are TRBV20-1 and TRBJ2-7; D is unclear. The CDR3 loop spans 11 amino acids. CDR1 is DFQATT and CDR2 is SNEGSKA in the germline V gene (reference sequence). With 5 bases removed from V and 3 bases from J, the gap between germline ends came to 8 bases. DNA of the CDR3: TGCAGTGCTTCCCCGGACTACGAGCAGTACTTC. It is translated as CSASPDYEQYF.

This clonotype was counted a few times. The CDR3 bases are TGCAGTGCTAGAGTGGTCCAGGGGGCTAGTGGCTACACCTTC. Its translation is CSARVVQGASGYTF. J is TRBJ1-2 and V is TRBV20-1; 8 bases line up with TRBD1. Germline trimming cut 1 base from V and 7 bases from J; bases unmatched to any gene: 8. Germline CDR1 is DFQATT and CDR2 is SNEGSKA (reference sequence). The CDR3 sequence is 14 residues long.

This sequence joins TRBV5-8 and TRBJ2-1, with 8 bases identical to TRBD1. This CDR3 is 13 amino acids long. Looked up from germline, CDR1 is SGHTS and CDR2 is YDEGEE. V dropped 5 bases and J dropped 13; count of bases not matched to a gene: 11. The CDR3 here is CASSPDRGSFQFF. The CDR3 coding sequence is TGTGCCAGCAGTCCAGACAGGGGATCCTTCCAGTTCTTC.

This chain joins TRBV5-1 and TRBJ2-2, with a weak D call TRBD2 (6 bases). The V and J ends lost 5 bases and 5 bases respectively, with 16 bases between them. The CDR3 extends over 15 amino acids. CDR1 SGHRS and CDR2 YFSETQ come from the germline V gene. CDR3 bases: TGCGCCAGCAGACTCGGAGGGATCTTAACCGGGGAGCTGTTTTTT. Protein product: CASRLGGILTGELFF.